This passage covers 11 T cell receptor beta chains from one sample sequenced in a study of blood T cell repertoires in COVID-19. Libraries were prepared by immunoSEQ multiplex PCR; TCRdb keeps only in-frame clonotypes and omits some of them. Of some 130,000 clones listed, 70% to 90% were seen once; the top ten hold under 13%. The material sequenced was peripheral blood. Receptor source: a man in his fifties with acute or convalescent COVID-19.

This clone was seen only once. The chain carries TRBV5-5 and TRBJ2-7; TRBD2 aligns across 10 bases. Germline trimming cut 4 bases from V and 4 bases from J; bases unmatched to any gene: 14. Germline assignment: CDR1 SGHKS and CDR2 YYEKEE (reference sequence). This CDR3 has 17 residues. The CDR3 is CASSRSGLAESAYEQYF. DNA of the CDR3: TGTGCCAGCAGCCGGAGCGGACTAGCGGAGAGCGCGTACGAGCAGTACTTC. The variable domain in full, completed from reference TRBV5-5 and TRBJ2-7, reads DAGVTQSPTHLIKTRGQQVTLRCSPISGHKSVSWYQQVLGQGPQFIFQYYEKEERGRGNFPDRFSARQFPNYSSELNVNALLLGDSALYLCASSRSGLAESAYEQYFGPGTRLTVT.

The gene calls are TRBV5-1 and TRBJ2-1; 8 positions match TRBD2. V was pared by 2 bases and J by 3 bases, with 4 bases of the junction left unmatched. CDR3 length equals 15 residues. Germline V gene data show CDR1 as SGHRS and CDR2 as YFSETQ. For the CDR3, the DNA is TGCGCCAGCAGCTTCAGCGGGGGATACTACAATGAGCAGTTCTTC. This codes for CASSFSGGYYNEQFF.

The rearrangement joins TRBV6-7 to TRBJ1-4, with D maybe TRBD1 (6 bases). Being an ORF, TRBV6-7 has a function that is uncertain. The V end lost 0 bases, the J end lost 5 bases, and 13 bases lay between the germline ends. The CDR3 consists of 16 residues. In DNA form, the CDR3 reads TGTGCCAGCAGTTACTCGAGGGGGACGCAAAATGAAAAACTGTTTTTT. It yields the protein CASSYSRGTQNEKLFF.

The V gene is TRBV9, the J gene TRBJ2-1; 15 positions match TRBD2. The ends lost 1 base at V and 5 bases at J; junction bases unmatched: 10. The CDR3 totals 19 residues. Looked up from germline, CDR1 is SGDLS and CDR2 is YYNGEE. The CDR3 DNA sequence: TGTGCCAGCAGCGTAACCCCTGGACTAGCGGGGGGGCAGGACAATGAGCAGTTCTTC. Amino acids: CASSVTPGLAGGQDNEQFF.

V is TRBV18 and J is TRBJ2-1, with a possible D match to TRBD1 (6 bases). Germline V gene data show CDR1 as KGHSH and CDR2 as LQKENI. The germline V and J ends were trimmed by 4 bases and 4 bases, with 17 bases remaining between them. The CDR3 runs to 16 residues. CDR3: CASSRYEQGVYNEQFF. DNA of the CDR3: TGTGCCAGCTCACGTTATGAACAGGGTGTATACAATGAGCAGTTCTTC.

The chain carries TRBV3-1 (or the pseudogene TRBV3-2) and TRBJ2-5; D possibly corresponds to TRBD1 (6 bases). The CDR3 loop spans 18 amino acids. The germline V gene has CDR1 LGHDT and CDR2 YNNKEL (reference sequence). V lost 1 base and J lost 4, with 22 bases in between. The CDR3 protein is CASSQAPRLGGRVETQYF. The DNA of the CDR3 is TGTGCCAGCAGCCAAGCCCCCCGTCTAGGGGGACGGGTAGAGACCCAGTACTTC.

In DNA form, the CDR3 reads TGTGCCAGCTCAGTGAACAGGGGCCGTGAGGATGAGCAGTTCTTC. Protein: CASSVNRGREDEQFF. The chain couples TRBV18 to TRBJ2-1; the match to TRBD1 covers 7 bases. Germline CDR1 is KGHSH and CDR2 is LQKENI. The CDR3 has 15 residues. V lost 5 bases to trimming and J lost 8 bases; unmatched junction nucleotides: 12.

The gene calls are TRBV9 and TRBJ2-3; D is perhaps TRBD2 (5 bases). V lost 4 bases and J lost 11, with 23 bases in between. Germline-derived CDR1 and CDR2 are SGDLS and YYNGEE. This CDR3 region has 15 residues. CDR3 in DNA: TGTGCCAGCAGCACCACAACCCTTCTAGCAGTTCGGCAGTATTTT. Its protein is CASSTTTLLAVRQYF.

The rearrangement links TRBV6-1 to TRBJ2-6; TRBD1 is a possible D gene (5 bases). CDR1 and CDR2 from the germline V gene are MNHNS and SASEGT. The CDR3 length is 17 residues. V lost 3 bases to trimming and J lost 0 bases, with 12 bases between them. CDR3 in DNA: TGTGCCAGCAGTGAGCAGGGTAGTAGCTCTGGGGCCAACGTCCTGACTTTC. It translates to CASSEQGSSSGANVLTF.

CDR3 sequence reads: CASSLTRETEAFF. CDR3 DNA sequence: TGTGCCAGCAGCTTAACCAGGGAAACTGAAGCTTTCTTT. The rearrangement joins TRBV7-2 to TRBJ1-1; possibly TRBD1 for D (5 bases). Germline values: CDR1 SGHTA, CDR2 FQGNSA. The CDR3 has 13 residues. Trimming left V 2 bases short and J 5 bases short, with 9 bases between.

The chain has TRBV27 and TRBJ1-4, with 7 nucleotides matching TRBD1. Trimming at V came to 5 bases and at J to 8 bases, leaving 8 bases not matched to a gene. CDR1 MNHEY and CDR2 SMNVEV come from the germline V gene (reference sequence). CDR3 length equals 14 residues. CDR3 protein: CASSRRQGIEKLFF. The CDR3 DNA sequence: TGTGCCAGCAGTCGTCGACAGGGCATCGAAAAACTGTTTTTT. The complete variable domain, with remaining parts taken from reference TRBV27 and TRBJ1-4, reads EAQVTQNPRYLITVTGKKLTVTCSQNMNHEYMSWYRQDPGLGLRQIYYSMNVEVTDKGDVPEGYKVSRKEKRNFPLILESPSPNQTSLYFCASSRRQGIEKLFFGSGTQLSVL.